A single sample gave rise to the 9 T cell receptor beta chains below, sequenced in a study of regulatory T cells. Study results and limitations: In CD3G-deficient patients, conventional CD4+ T cells were enriched for hydrophobic CDR3 residues at positions 6 and 7.

These receptors' targets are unknown. Amplification used 52 TRBV primers and 13 TRBJ primers. Clones were sequenced by immunoSEQ multiplex PCR, and TCRdb holds only the in-frame ones, with some missing. The sample has 25,000 to 35,000 clones; 85% to 95% are singletons. Sequenced sample: conventional CD4+ T cells sorted from blood. Source of these receptors: a person between 18 and 30 years old with CD3G deficiency.

V gene TRBV5-1 combines with J gene TRBJ1-1; 8 bases match TRBD1. Germline CDR1 SGHRS, CDR2 YFSETQ. V gave up 2 bases and J gave up 5 bases; unmatched junction bases: 2. This CDR3 has 13 amino acids. The CDR3 loop reads CASSFDRGTEAFF. The CDR3 bases are TGCGCCAGCAGCTTCGACAGGGGAACTGAAGCTTTCTTT.

The chain employs TRBV5-1 and TRBJ2-7, with D perhaps matching TRBD2 (6 bases). CDR1 and CDR2 (germline): SGHRS, YFSETQ. Trimming removed 2 bases from V and 10 bases from J, with 19 bases in between. The CDR3 is 14 residues long. The CDR3 DNA reads as TGCGCCAGCAGCTTTGGGTTGGAGGGAGAGGGCCAGTACTTC. Translated, it gives CASSFGLEGEGQYF.

The V call is TRBV18, the J call TRBJ2-3; D unresolved. Germline V gene sequence: CDR1 KGHSH, CDR2 LQKENI. This CDR3 has 13 amino acids. V was pared by 3 bases and J by 4 bases, with 8 bases between. CDR3 protein: CASSPSRADTQYF. CDR3 nucleotide sequence: TGTGCCAGCTCACCTTCTAGGGCAGATACGCAGTATTTT.

This clone was observed a single time. This chain uses TRBV7-9 with TRBJ2-3; no reliable D call. V was shortened by 0 bases and J by 10 bases, with 11 bases between the two germline ends. The CDR3 loop spans 13 amino acids. Germline V lookup: CDR1 SEHNR, CDR2 FQNEAQ (reference sequence). This chain's CDR3 is CASSLALGSPQYF. The CDR3 bases are TGTGCCAGCAGCTTAGCGCTCGGATCTCCGCAGTATTTT. Based on the CDR3 plus reference TRBV7-9 and TRBJ2-3, the full variable domain is DTGVSQNPRHKITKRGQNVTFRCDPISEHNRLYWYRQTLGQGPEFLTYFQNEAQLEKSRLLSDRFSAERPKGSFSTLEIQRTEQGDSAMYLCASSLALGSPQYFGPGTRLTVL.

This chain joins TRBV6-6 and TRBJ1-1, with D tentatively TRBD1 (5 bases). This CDR3 is built from 14 residues. Trimming cost V 2 bases and J 1 base, with 8 bases left between them. The germline CDR1 and CDR2 sequences are MNHNY and SVGAGI (reference sequence). Here the CDR3 DNA reads TGTGCCAGCAGTTACAGGGGAAAGAACACTGAAGCTTTCTTT. Its translation is CASSYRGKNTEAFF.

Remarks on this clone: Different DNA sequences within this sample yield the same CDR3. The chain uses TRBV28 and TRBJ1-2, with TRBD1 matching 8 bases. CDR1 and CDR2 from the germline V gene are MDHEN and SYDVKM. The CDR3 totals 13 residues. V dropped 3 bases and J dropped 3; count of bases not matched to a gene: 0. This chain's CDR3 is CASSFRGHYGYTF. The DNA of the CDR3 is TGTGCCAGCAGTTTCAGGGGGCACTATGGCTACACCTTC.

This clone appeared once. The chain recombines TRBV4-1 with TRBJ1-1; tentatively, D is TRBD1 (5 bases). The germline V and J ends were trimmed by 2 bases and 4 bases, with 11 bases remaining between them. This CDR3 has 14 amino acids. Germline CDR1 is MGHRA and CDR2 is YSYEKL. CDR3 in DNA: TGCGCCAGCAGCCAATTGACAGTCGGCACTGAAGCTTTCTTT. It translates to CASSQLTVGTEAFF.

The genes are TRBV19 and TRBJ1-4; D ambiguous. CDR1 and CDR2 from the germline V gene are LNHDA and SQIVND (reference sequence). V was clipped by 5 bases and J by 0 bases, with 10 bases between them. CDR3 length: 15 amino acids. The DNA of the CDR3 is TGTGCCAGTAGTCCTCTGGGAGCAACTAATGAAAAACTGTTTTTT. This gives the protein CASSPLGATNEKLFF.

V usage is TRBV9 and J usage is TRBJ2-7; 8 bases align to TRBD2. The CDR3 runs 15 residues. Germline trimming cut 4 bases from V and 6 bases from J; bases unmatched to any gene: 12. The germline V gene has CDR1 SGDLS and CDR2 YYNGEE. The CDR3 coding sequence is TGTGCCAGCAGCTTGTCCGGGGGGGCCCTCGGCGAGCAGTACTTC. This gives the protein CASSLSGGALGEQYF. Combining the CDR3 with reference TRBV9 and TRBJ2-7 gives the whole variable domain DSGVTQTPKHLITATGQRVTLRCSPRSGDLSVYWYQQSLDQGLQFLIQYYNGEERAKGNILERFSAQQFPDLHSELNLSSLELGDSALYFCASSLSGGALGEQYFGPGTRLTVT.